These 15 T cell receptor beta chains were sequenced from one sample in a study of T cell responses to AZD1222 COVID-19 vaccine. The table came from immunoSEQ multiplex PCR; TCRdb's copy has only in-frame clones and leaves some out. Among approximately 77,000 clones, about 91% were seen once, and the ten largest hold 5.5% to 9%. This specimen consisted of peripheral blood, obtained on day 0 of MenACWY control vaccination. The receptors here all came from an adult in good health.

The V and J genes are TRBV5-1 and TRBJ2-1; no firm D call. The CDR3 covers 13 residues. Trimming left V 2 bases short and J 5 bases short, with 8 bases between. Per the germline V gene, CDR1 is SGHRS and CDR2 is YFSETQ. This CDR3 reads CASSLGIHNEQFF. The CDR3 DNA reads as TGCGCCAGCAGCTTAGGGATACACAATGAGCAGTTCTTC.

Here the CDR3 DNA reads TGCGCCAGCAGCCAAGAAAGCGGGCCCTACTATGGCTACACCTTC. Its protein is CASSQESGPYYGYTF. This chain connects TRBV4-1 to TRBJ1-2; D is uncertain. Between the trimmed V and J ends, which lost 0 bases and 3 bases, there was a span of 11 bases. This CDR3 region has 15 residues. Germline CDR1 is MGHRA and CDR2 is YSYEKL.

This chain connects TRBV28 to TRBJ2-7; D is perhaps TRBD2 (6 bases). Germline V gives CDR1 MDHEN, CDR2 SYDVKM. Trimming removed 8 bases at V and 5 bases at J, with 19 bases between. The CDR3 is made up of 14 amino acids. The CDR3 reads CASDSLGGVDEQYF. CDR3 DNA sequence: TGTGCCAGCGACTCTCTGGGGGGTGTTGACGAGCAGTACTTC.

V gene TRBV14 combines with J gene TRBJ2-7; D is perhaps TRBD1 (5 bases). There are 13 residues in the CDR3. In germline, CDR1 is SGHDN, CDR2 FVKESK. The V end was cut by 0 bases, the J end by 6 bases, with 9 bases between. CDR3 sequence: CASSQDPGREQYF. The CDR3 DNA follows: TGTGCCAGCAGCCAAGACCCAGGGCGCGAGCAGTACTTC.

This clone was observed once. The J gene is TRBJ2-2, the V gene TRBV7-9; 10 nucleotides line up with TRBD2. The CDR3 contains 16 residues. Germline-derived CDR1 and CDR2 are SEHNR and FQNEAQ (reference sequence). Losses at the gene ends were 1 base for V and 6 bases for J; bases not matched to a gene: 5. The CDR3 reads CASSLDRTSGAGELFF. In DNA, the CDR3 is TGTGCCAGCAGCTTAGACCGGACTAGCGGCGCCGGGGAGCTGTTTTTT. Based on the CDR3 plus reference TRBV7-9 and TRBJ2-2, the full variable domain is DTGVSQNPRHKITKRGQNVTFRCDPISEHNRLYWYRQTLGQGPEFLTYFQNEAQLEKSRLLSDRFSAERPKGSFSTLEIQRTEQGDSAMYLCASSLDRTSGAGELFFGEGSRLTVL.

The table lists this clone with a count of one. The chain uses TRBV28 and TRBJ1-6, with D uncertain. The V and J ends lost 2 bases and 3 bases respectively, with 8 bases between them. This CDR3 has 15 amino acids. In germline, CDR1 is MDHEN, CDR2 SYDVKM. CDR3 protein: CASSLKSFYNSPLHF. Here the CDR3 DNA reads TGTGCCAGCAGTTTAAAGAGTTTCTATAATTCACCCCTCCACTTT.

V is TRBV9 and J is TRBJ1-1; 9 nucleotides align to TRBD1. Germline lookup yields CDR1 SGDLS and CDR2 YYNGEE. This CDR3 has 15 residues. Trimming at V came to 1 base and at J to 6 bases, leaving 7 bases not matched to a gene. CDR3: CASSVLQGAGAEAFF. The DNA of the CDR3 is TGTGCCAGCAGCGTACTACAGGGGGCAGGGGCTGAAGCTTTCTTT.

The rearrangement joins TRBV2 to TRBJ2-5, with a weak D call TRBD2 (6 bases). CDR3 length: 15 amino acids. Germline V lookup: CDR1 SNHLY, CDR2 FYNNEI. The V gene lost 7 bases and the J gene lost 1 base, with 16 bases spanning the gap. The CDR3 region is CASKKGGSAQETQYF. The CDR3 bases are TGTGCCAGCAAGAAAGGAGGGTCAGCCCAAGAGACCCAGTACTTC.

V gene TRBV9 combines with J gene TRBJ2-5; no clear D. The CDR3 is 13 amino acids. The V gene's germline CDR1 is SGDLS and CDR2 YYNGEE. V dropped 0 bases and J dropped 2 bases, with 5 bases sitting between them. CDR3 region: CASSVAAQETQYF. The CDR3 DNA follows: TGTGCCAGCAGCGTAGCGGCGCAAGAGACCCAGTACTTC.

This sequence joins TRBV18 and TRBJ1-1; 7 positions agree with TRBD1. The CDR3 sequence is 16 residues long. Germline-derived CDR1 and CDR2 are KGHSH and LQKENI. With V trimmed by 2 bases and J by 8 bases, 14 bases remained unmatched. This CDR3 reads CASSPASQGVTREAFF. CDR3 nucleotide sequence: TGTGCCAGCTCACCAGCATCCCAGGGGGTAACGCGGGAAGCTTTCTTT.

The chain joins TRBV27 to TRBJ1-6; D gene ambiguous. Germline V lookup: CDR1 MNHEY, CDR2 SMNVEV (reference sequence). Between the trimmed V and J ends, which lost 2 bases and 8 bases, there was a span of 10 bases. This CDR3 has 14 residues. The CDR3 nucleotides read TGTGCCAGCAGTTTACGCGCCCGGGATTCACCCCTCCACTTT. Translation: CASSLRARDSPLHF.

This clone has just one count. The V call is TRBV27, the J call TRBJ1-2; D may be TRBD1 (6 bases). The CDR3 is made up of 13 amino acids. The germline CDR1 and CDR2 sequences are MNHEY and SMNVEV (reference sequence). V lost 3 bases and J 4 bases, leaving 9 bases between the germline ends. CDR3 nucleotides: TGTGCCAGCAGTTTGGCGGGGGCCTATGGCTACACCTTC. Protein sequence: CASSLAGAYGYTF.

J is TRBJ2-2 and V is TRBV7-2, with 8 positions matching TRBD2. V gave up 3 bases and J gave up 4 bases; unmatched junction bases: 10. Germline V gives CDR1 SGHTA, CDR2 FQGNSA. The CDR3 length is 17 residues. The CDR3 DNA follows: TGTGCCAGCAGCTTTATAATCGGGGGGGTCCCCACCGGGGAGCTGTTTTTT. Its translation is CASSFIIGGVPTGELFF. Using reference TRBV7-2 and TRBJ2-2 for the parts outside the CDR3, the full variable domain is GAGVSQSPSNKVTEKGKDVELRCDPISGHTALYWYRQSLGQGLEFLIYFQGNSAPDKSGLPSDRFSAERTGGSVSTLTIQRTQQEDSAVYLCASSFIIGGVPTGELFFGEGSRLTVL.

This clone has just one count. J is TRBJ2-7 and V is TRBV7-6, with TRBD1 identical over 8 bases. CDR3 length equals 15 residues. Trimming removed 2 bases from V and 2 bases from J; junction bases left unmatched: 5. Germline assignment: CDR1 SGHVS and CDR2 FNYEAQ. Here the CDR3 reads CASSLSGQGPYEQYF. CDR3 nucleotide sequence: TGTGCCAGCAGCTTATCAGGACAGGGTCCCTACGAGCAGTACTTC.

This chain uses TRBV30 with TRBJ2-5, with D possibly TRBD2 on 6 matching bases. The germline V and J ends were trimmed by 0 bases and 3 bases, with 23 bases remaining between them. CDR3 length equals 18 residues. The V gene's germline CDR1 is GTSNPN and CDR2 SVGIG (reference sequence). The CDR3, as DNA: TGTGCCTGGAGTGTACTGGTATATCAAAGGAGGGGCGAAGAGACCCAGTACTTC. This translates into CAWSVLVYQRRGEETQYF.